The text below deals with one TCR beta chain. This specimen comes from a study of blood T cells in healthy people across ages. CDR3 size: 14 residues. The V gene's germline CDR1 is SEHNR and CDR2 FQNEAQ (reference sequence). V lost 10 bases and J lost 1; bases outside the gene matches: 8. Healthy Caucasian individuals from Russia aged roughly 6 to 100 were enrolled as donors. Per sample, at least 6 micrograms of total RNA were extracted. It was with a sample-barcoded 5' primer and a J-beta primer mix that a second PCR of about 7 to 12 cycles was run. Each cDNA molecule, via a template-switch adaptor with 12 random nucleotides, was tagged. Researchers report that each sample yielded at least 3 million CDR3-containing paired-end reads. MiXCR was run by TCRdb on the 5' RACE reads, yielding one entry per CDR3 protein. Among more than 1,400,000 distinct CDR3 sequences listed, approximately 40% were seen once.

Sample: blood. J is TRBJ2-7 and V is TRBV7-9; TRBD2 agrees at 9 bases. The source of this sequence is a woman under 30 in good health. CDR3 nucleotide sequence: TGTGCCACCTATAGCGGGAGAGGGTCCTACGAGCAGTACTTC. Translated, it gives CATYSGRGSYEQYF.